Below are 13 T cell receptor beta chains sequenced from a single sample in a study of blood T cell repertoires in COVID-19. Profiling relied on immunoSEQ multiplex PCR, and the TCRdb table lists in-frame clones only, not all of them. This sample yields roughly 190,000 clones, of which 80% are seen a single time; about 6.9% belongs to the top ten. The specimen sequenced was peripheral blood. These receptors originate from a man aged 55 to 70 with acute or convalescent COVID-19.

The CDR3 reads CASSGAGMETQYF. The CDR3 DNA is TGTGCCAGCAGTGGGGCCGGGATGGAGACCCAGTACTTC. This chain uses TRBV2 with TRBJ2-5; D possibly corresponds to TRBD2 (5 bases). Trimming took 4 bases from V and 5 from J, leaving 11 bases between them. This CDR3 region has 13 residues. The germline gives CDR1 SNHLY, CDR2 FYNNEI.

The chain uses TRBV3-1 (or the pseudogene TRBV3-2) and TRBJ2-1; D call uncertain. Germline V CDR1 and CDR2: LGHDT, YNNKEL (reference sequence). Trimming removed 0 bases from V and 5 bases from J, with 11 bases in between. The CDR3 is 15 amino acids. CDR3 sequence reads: CASSQERGLNNEQFF. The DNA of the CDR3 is TGTGCCAGCAGCCAAGAGCGAGGTCTTAACAATGAGCAGTTCTTC.

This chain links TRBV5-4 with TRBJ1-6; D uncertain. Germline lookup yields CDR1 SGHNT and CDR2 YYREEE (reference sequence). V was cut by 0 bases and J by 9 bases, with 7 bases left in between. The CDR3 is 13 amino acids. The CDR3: CASSLAGSSPLHF. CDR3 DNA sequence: TGTGCCAGCAGCTTGGCCGGGAGTTCACCCCTCCACTTT. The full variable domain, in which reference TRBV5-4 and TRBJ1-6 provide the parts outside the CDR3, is ETGVTQSPTHLIKTRGQQVTLRCSSQSGHNTVSWYQQALGQGPQFIFQYYREEENGRGNFPPRFSGLQFPNYSSELNVNALELDDSALYLCASSLAGSSPLHFGNGTRLTVT.

As DNA, the CDR3 is TGTGCCAGCAGCCCGGGACAGTCGTACCATGAGCAGTTCTTC. Its translation: CASSPGQSYHEQFF. The chain carries TRBV7-3 and TRBJ2-1; 7 bases align to TRBD1. Germline lookup yields CDR1 SGHTA and CDR2 FQGTGA. This CDR3 has 14 amino acids. V trimming: 5 bases; J trimming: 8 bases; junction bases outside the gene matches: 9.

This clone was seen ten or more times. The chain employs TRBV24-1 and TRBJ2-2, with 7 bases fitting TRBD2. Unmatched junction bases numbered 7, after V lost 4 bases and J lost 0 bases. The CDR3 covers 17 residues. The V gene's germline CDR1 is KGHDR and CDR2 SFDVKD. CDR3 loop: CATSEASGGSNTGELFF. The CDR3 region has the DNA TGTGCCACCAGTGAGGCTAGCGGAGGTTCGAACACCGGGGAGCTGTTTTTT.

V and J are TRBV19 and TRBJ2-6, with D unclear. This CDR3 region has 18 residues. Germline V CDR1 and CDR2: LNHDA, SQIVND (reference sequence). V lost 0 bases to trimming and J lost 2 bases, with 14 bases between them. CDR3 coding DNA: TGTGCCAGTAGTATAGATCGGTACGAGGAAACTGGGGCCAACGTCCTGACTTTC. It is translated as CASSIDRYEETGANVLTF.

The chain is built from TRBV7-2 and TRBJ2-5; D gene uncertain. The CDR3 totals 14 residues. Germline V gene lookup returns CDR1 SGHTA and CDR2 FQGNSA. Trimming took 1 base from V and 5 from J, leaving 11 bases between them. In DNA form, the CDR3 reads TGTGCCAGCAGCTTAGGGCTCCCCTGGGAGACCCAGTACTTC. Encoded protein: CASSLGLPWETQYF.

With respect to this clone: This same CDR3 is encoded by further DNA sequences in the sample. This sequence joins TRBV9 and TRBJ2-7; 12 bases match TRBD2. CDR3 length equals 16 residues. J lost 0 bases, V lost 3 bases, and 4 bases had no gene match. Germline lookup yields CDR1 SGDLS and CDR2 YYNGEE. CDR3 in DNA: TGTGCCAGCAGCGCGGGGGGACTAGCGGGCTCCTACGAGCAGTACTTC. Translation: CASSAGGLAGSYEQYF. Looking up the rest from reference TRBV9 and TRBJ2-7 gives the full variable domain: DSGVTQTPKHLITATGQRVTLRCSPRSGDLSVYWYQQSLDQGLQFLIQYYNGEERAKGNILERFSAQQFPDLHSELNLSSLELGDSALYFCASSAGGLAGSYEQYFGPGTRLTVT.

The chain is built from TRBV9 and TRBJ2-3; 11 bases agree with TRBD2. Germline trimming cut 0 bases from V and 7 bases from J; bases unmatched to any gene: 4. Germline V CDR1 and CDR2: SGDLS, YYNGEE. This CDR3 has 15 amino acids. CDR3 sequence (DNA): TGTGCCAGCAGCGTAGAGGGGACTAGCGGTTATACGCAGTATTTT. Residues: CASSVEGTSGYTQYF. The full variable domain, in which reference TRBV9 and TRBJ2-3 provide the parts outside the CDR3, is DSGVTQTPKHLITATGQRVTLRCSPRSGDLSVYWYQQSLDQGLQFLIQYYNGEERAKGNILERFSAQQFPDLHSELNLSSLELGDSALYFCASSVEGTSGYTQYFGPGTRLTVL.

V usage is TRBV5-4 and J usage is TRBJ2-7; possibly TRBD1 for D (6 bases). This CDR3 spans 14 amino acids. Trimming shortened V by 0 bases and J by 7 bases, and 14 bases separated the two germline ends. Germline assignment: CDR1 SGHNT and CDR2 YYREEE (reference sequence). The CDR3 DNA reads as TGTGCCAGCAGCTTGGCAGGGGCCCCCCTGGAGCAGTACTTC. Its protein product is CASSLAGAPLEQYF.

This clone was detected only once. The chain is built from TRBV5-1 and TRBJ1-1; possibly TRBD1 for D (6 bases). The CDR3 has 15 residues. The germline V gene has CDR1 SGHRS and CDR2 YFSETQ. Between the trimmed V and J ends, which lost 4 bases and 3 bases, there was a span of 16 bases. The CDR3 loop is CASSRLGGRDTEAFF. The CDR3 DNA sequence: TGCGCCAGCAGCCGCCTTGGGGGCCGGGACACTGAAGCTTTCTTT.

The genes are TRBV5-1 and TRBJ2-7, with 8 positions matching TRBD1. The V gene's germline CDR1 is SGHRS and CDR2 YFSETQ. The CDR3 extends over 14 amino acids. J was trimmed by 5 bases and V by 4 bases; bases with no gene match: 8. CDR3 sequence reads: CASSPGQGSHEQYF. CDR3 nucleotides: TGCGCCAGCAGCCCTGGACAGGGTTCCCACGAGCAGTACTTC.

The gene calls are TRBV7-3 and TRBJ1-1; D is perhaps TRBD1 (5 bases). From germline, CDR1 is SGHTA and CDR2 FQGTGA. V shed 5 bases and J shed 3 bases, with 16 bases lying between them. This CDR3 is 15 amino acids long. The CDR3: CASSPVGGGHTEAFF. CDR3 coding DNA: TGTGCCAGCAGCCCCGTGGGGGGAGGTCACACTGAAGCTTTCTTT.